The sample holds many counts of the clone carrying this TCR beta chain. Its antigen is unidentified. The sample comes from a study of T cells after yellow fever vaccination. Study results and limitations: Weaker overall, the secondary response nonetheless peaked faster (day 5 versus 15). After the booster, 96% of CD4 and around nine tenths of CD8 primary-response clones were re-detected. CD4 and CD8 compartments shared a small share of clonotypes. Abundant clonotypes from the bulk population could contaminate FACS-sorted repertoires.

The CDR3 is made up of 15 amino acids. Per the germline V gene, CDR1 is SNHLY and CDR2 is FYNNEI. Losses at the gene ends were 5 bases for V and 6 bases for J; bases not matched to a gene: 8. TCRdb ran MiXCR on the 5' RACE reads and lists one entry per CDR3 protein. This sample carries approximately 90,000 distinct CDR3 sequences, 4.5% to 6% of them seen once, and the ten largest clones take 35% to 50%. The chain has TRBV2 and TRBJ2-2, with 8 bases matching TRBD2. This sequence was found in a young man who received the YFV17D yellow fever vaccine. Sequencing used CD8+ T cells sorted from PBMCs, obtained 10 days after the yellow fever booster vaccination. CDR3 DNA: TGTGCCAGCAGTATTAGCGGGGACTCTCCCGGGGAGCTGTTTTTT. Protein product: CASSISGDSPGELFF.